This T cell receptor beta chain is drawn from a study of cytomegalovirus exposure and HLA in healthy donors. Study-level results: In a later analysis, first-cohort TCR clusters were found to tend to co-occur in the 130 or so validation repertoires. Specificity of three CMV-associated chains for CMV antigens was verified in vitro.

On this clone itself: Its antigen is unknown.

This CDR3 contains 14 residues. Trimming cost V 1 base and J 4 bases, with 8 bases left between them. Germline V lookup: CDR1 MDHEN, CDR2 SYDVKM. Method: immunoSEQ multiplex PCR; TCRdb's copy keeps in-frame clones and lacks some. The data show more than 95,000 clones, about 85% seen once. The donors were part of the validation cohort, which consisted of over a hundred subjects and was separate from the first cohort of hundreds of subjects. Sequenced sample: PBMCs. This receptor was obtained from a man younger than 35 in good health and CMV-seropositive. The rearrangement uses TRBV28 and TRBJ1-5; D is unclear. The CDR3 loop reads CASSLFAGNQPQHF. CDR3 sequence (DNA): TGTGCCAGCAGTTTATTTGCGGGAAATCAGCCCCAGCATTTT.